The present TCR beta chain was sequenced within a study of OX40 agonist ivuxolimab in advanced cancers. The CDR3 is made up of 12 amino acids. V lost 4 bases and J lost 1, with 8 bases in between. CDR1 and CDR2 (germline): SQVTM, ANQGSEA. Generated by immunoSEQ multiplex PCR, the TCRdb table keeps only in-frame clones and is missing some. The top ten clones hold roughly 1.1% of a sample with roughly 48,000 clones, approximately 86% of them seen once. This material consisted of CD4+ or CD8+ T cells sorted from blood, taken in a trial of the OX40 agonist ivuxolimab. The sequence was collected from an adult with an advanced solid tumor such as melanoma, head and neck, liver or kidney cancer. V gene TRBV29-1 combines with J gene TRBJ2-7; perhaps TRBD2 as D (6 bases). The CDR3 region is CSVGDSSYEQYF. The CDR3 DNA reads as TGCAGCGTTGGGGACTCTTCCTACGAGCAGTACTTC.